This T cell receptor beta chain was captured in a study of shared clonotypes between healthy human individuals. For the study at large: Each donor's CD4 naive and CD4 memory cells filled three plates apiece, CD8 naive two, and CD8 memory one. General study findings and limits: Richness estimates generally favored naive over memory subsets.

This clone was seen just once. Its antigen is as yet unknown. Measured with immunoSEQ multiplex PCR; TCRdb has only the in-frame clones, and not every one. The data show some 1.1 million clones, with about 80% seen just once and 0.89% held by the top ten. This CDR3 is built from 20 residues. V was pared by 6 bases and J by 0 bases, with 17 bases of the junction left unmatched. CDR1 and CDR2 from the germline V gene are KGHSH and LQKENI. The chain employs TRBV18 and TRBJ2-1, with 10 nucleotides matching TRBD2. What was sequenced was memory CD4+ T cells from PBMCs. Subset indicated: CD45RA-negative fraction. This TCR came from a man younger than 35 in good health. Some clones in this sample may be carry-over from other donors' samples. The CDR3 loop is CASSSRGSSGSRSSYNEQFF. The CDR3 DNA sequence: TGTGCCAGCTCCTCCAGGGGGTCTAGCGGGAGTCGAAGCTCCTACAATGAGCAGTTCTTC.